This TCR beta chain originates from a study of shared clonotypes between healthy human individuals. Germline CDR1 and CDR2: SEHNR and FQNEAQ (reference sequence). V lost 2 bases and J lost 1, with 8 bases in between. The CDR3 totals 14 residues. In the case of this clone: Its antigen is unknown.

The study's findings and limits: Sequencing of the sorted subsets was shown by rarefaction to be incomplete despite large depth.

Produced via immunoSEQ multiplex PCR; TCRdb's table is partial and in-frame only. The repertoire holds 2 million to 3 million clones, with over 85% as singletons. This sequence joins TRBV7-9 and TRBJ1-1; D not resolved. This clonotype originated in a man between 18 and 29 years old in good health. Some clones in this sample may be carry-over from other donors' samples. Sequenced sample: naive CD4+ T cells from PBMCs. The subset is: CD45RA+ positively selected. The CDR3 DNA sequence: TGTGCCAGCAGCTTATTGACTGAGAACACTGAAGCTTTCTTT. It translates to CASSLLTENTEAFF. The variable domain in full, with the rest retrieved from reference TRBV7-9 and TRBJ1-1, is DTGVSQNPRHKITKRGQNVTFRCDPISEHNRLYWYRQTLGQGPEFLTYFQNEAQLEKSRLLSDRFSAERPKGSFSTLEIQRTEQGDSAMYLCASSLLTENTEAFFGQGTRLTVV.